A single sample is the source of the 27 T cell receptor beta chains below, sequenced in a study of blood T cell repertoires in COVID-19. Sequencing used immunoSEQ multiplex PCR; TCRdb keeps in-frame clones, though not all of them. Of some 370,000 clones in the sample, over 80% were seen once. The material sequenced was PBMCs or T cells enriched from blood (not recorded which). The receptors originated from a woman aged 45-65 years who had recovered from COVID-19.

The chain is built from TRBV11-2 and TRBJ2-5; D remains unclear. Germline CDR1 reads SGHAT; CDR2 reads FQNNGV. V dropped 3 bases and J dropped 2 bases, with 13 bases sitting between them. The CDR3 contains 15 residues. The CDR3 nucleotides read TGTGCCAGCAGCTTGGGCTGGAATCTACAAGAGACCCAGTACTTC. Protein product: CASSLGWNLQETQYF.

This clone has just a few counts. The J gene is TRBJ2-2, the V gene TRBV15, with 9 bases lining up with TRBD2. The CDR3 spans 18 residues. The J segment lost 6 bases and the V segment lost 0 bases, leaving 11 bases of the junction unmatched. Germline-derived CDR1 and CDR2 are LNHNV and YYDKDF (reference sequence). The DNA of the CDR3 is TGTGCCACCAGCAGAGATCCCCTAGGTAGCGGGGGATCCGGGGAGCTGTTTTTT. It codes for CATSRDPLGSGGSGELFF. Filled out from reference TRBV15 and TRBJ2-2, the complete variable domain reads DAMVIQNPRYQVTQFGKPVTLSCSQTLNHNVMYWYQQKSSQAPKLLFHYYDKDFNNEADTPDNFQSRRPNTSFCFLDIRSPGLGDTAMYLCATSRDPLGSGGSGELFFGEGSRLTVL.

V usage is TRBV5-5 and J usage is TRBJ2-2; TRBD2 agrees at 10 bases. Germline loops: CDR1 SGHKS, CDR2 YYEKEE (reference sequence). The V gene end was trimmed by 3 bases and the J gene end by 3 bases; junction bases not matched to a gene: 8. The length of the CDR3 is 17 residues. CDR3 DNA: TGTGCCAGCAGCTCCAGTGAACTAGCGGGGTACACCGGGGAGCTGTTTTTT. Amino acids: CASSSSELAGYTGELFF.

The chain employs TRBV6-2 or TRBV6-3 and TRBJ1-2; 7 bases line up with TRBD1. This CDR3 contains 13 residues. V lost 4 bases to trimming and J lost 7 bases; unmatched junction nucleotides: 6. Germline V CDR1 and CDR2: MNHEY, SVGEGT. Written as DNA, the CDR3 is TGTGCCAGCAGTTTCGACAGGGTACTTGGCTACACCTTC. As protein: CASSFDRVLGYTF.

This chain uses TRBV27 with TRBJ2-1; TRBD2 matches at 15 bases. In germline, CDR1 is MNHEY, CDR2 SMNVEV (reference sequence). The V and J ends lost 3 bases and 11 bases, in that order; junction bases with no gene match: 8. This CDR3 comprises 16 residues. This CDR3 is CASSLGLAGGPGQQFF. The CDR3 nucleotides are TGTGCCAGCAGTTTGGGACTAGCGGGAGGCCCCGGGCAGCAGTTCTTC.

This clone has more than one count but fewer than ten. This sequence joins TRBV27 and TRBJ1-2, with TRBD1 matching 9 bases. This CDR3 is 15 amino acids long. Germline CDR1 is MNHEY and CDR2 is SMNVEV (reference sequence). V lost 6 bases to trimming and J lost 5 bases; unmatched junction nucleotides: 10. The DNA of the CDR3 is TGTGCCAGCAGACAAACAGGGGGCGTCTCTTATGGCTACACCTTC. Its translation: CASRQTGGVSYGYTF.

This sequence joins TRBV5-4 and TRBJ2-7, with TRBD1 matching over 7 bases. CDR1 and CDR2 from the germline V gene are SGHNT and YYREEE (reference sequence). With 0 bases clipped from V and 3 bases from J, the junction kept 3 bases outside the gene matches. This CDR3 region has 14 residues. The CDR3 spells CASSLDSGGYEQYF. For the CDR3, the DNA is TGTGCCAGCAGCTTGGATTCAGGGGGCTACGAGCAGTACTTC.

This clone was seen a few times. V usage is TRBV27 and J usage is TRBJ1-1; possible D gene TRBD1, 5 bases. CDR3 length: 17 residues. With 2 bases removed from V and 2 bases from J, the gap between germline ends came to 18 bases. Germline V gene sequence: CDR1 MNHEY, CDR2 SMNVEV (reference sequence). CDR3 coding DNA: TGTGCCAGCAGTTTAGGTCGGCAGGGCCGGAGAAACACTGAAGCTTTCTTT. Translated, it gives CASSLGRQGRRNTEAFF.

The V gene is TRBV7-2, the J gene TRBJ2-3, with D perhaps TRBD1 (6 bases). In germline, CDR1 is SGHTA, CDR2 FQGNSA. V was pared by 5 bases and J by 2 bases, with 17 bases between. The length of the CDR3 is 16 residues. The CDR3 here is CASSARGGDLTDTQYF. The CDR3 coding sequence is TGTGCCAGCAGCGCCCGAGGGGGAGACCTCACAGATACGCAGTATTTT.

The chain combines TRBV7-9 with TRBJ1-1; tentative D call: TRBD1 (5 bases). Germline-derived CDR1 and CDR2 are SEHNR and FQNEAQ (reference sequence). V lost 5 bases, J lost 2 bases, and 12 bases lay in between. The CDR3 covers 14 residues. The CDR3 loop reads CASSPFRDNTEAFF. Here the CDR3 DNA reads TGTGCCAGCAGCCCGTTCAGGGATAACACTGAAGCTTTCTTT.

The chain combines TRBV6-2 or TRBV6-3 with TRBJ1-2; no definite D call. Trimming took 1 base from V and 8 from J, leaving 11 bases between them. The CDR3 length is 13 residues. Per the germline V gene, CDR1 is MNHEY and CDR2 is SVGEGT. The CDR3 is CASSYWAEGGYTF. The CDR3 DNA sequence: TGTGCCAGCAGTTACTGGGCAGAAGGAGGCTACACCTTC.

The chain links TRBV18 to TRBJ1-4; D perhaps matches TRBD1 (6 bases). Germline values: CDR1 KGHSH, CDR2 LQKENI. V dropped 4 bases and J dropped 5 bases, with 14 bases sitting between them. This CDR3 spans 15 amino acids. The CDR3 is CASSRAGANNEKLFF. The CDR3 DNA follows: TGTGCCAGCTCACGTGCGGGGGCCAACAATGAAAAACTGTTTTTT.

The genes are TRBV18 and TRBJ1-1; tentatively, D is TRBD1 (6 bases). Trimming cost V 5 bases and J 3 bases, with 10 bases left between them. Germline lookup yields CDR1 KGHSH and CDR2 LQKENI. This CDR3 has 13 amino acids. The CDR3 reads CASSYRVDTEAFF. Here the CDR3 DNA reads TGTGCCAGCTCATACAGGGTGGACACTGAAGCTTTCTTT.

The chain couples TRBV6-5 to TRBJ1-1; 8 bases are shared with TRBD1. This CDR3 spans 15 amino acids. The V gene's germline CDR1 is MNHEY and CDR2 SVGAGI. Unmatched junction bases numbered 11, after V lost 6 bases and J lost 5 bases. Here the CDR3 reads CASSTPGGRGTEAFF. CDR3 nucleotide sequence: TGTGCCAGCAGCACTCCAGGGGGCCGGGGTACTGAAGCTTTCTTT.

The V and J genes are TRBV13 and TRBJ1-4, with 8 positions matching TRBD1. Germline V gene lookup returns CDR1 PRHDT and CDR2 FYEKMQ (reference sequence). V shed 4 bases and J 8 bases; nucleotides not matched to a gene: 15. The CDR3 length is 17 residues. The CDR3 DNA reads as TGTGCCAGCAGCTCCGGTCCCGGGACAGGCACCTTAGAAAAACTGTTTTTT. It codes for CASSSGPGTGTLEKLFF.

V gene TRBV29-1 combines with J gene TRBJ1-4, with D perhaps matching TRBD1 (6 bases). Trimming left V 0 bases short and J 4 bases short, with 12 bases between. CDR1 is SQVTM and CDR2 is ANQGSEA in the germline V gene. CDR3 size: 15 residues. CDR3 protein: CSVEELDSFNEKLFF. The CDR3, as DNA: TGCAGCGTTGAAGAATTGGACAGTTTTAATGAAAAACTGTTTTTT.

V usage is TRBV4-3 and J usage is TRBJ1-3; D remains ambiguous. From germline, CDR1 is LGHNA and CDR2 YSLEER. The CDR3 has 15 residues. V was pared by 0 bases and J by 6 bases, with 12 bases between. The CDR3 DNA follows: TGCGCCAGCAGCCAAGATCCCGGAGGTATAAACACCATATATTTT. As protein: CASSQDPGGINTIYF.

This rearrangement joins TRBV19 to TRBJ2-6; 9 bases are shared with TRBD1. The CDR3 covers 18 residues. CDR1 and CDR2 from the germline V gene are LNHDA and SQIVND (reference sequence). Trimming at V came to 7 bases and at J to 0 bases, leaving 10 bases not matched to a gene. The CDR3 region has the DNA TGTGCCAGTACCTCCGGGACAGGGATACACTCTGGGGCCAACGTCCTGACTTTC. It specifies CASTSGTGIHSGANVLTF.

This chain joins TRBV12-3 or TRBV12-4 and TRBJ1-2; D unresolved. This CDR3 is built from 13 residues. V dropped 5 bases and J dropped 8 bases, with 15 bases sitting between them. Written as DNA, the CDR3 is TGTGCCAGCAGTCCGAGGCTCAGTAGGGGCTACACCTTC. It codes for CASSPRLSRGYTF.

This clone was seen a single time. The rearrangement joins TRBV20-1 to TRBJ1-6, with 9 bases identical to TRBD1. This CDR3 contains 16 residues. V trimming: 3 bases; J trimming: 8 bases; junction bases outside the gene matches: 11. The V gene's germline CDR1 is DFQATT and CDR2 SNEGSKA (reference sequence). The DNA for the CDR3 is TGCAGTGCTAGTGACAGGGGGATGAGGCCCTATTCACCCCTCCACTTT. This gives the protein CSASDRGMRPYSPLHF.

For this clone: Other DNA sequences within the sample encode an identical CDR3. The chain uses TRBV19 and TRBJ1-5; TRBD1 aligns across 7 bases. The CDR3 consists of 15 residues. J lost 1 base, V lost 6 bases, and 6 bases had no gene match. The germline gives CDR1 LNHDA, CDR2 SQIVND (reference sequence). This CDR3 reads CASSSGTASNQPQHF. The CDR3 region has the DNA TGTGCCAGTAGCTCCGGGACAGCAAGCAATCAGCCCCAGCATTTT.

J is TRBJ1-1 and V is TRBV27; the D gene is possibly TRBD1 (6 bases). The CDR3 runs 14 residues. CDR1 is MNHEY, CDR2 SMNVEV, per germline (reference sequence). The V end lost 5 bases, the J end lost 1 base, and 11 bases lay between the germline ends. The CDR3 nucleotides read TGTGCCAGCAGTCCAGGACAGAAGAACACTGAAGCTTTCTTT. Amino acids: CASSPGQKNTEAFF.

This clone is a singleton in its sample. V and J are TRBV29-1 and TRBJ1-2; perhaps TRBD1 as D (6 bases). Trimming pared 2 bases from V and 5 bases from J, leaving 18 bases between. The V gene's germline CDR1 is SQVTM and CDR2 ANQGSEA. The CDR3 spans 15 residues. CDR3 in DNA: TGCAGCGTTGAAAAACAGGGATCATTCTCATATGGCTACACCTTC. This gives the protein CSVEKQGSFSYGYTF.

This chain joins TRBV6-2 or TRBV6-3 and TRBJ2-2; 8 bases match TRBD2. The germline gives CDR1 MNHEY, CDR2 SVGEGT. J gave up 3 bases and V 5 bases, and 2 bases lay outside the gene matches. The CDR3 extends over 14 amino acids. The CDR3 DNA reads TGTGCCAGCAGTAAGCGGGAGTACACCGGGGAGCTGTTTTTT. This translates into CASSKREYTGELFF.

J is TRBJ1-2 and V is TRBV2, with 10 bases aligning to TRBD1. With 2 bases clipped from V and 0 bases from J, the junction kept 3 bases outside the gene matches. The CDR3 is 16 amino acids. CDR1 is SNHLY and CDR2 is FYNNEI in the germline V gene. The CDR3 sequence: CASSESTGGANYGYTF. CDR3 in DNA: TGTGCCAGCAGTGAATCGACAGGGGGCGCTAACTATGGCTACACCTTC.

This chain's CDR3 is CARETGGRNSPLHF. The CDR3 DNA sequence: TGTGCCCGAGAGACAGGGGGAAGGAATTCACCCCTCCACTTT. V gene TRBV30 combines with J gene TRBJ1-6; 9 positions match TRBD1. Germline V gene data show CDR1 as GTSNPN and CDR2 as SVGIG (reference sequence). V shed 8 bases, J shed 7 bases, and the junction held 9 bases outside the gene matches. The CDR3 runs to 14 residues.

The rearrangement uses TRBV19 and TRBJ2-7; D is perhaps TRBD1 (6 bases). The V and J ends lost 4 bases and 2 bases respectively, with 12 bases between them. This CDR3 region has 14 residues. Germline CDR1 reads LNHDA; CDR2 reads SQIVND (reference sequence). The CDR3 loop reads CASSKTGLPYEQYF. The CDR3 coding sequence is TGTGCCAGTAGTAAAACAGGGCTCCCCTACGAGCAGTACTTC.